The 18 T cell receptor beta chains given below trace back to one sample, sequenced in a study of regulatory T cells in long-lasting Graves disease. Time point noted: newly diagnosed GD, antithyroid drugs for less than 3 months. Researchers made the TCR library from RNA that was extracted from PBMCs. Building of the TCR beta libraries involved iRepertoire HTBI primers and Arm-PCR of CDR3 regions. TCRdb re-analysed the multiplex PCR reads in MiXCR, keeping a single row per CDR3 protein. The table includes approximately 400,000 distinct CDR3 sequences, approximately 16% detected once. These same records also appear under a second study, on T cells in Graves' hyperthyroidism and ophthalmopathy.

Here the sequenced sample was peripheral blood mononuclear cells (PBMCs), taken at new diagnosis, from a patient treated with antithyroid drugs. These receptors were collected from a woman between 40 and 50 years old with Graves disease.

The chain uses TRBV11-3 and TRBJ2-1, with D possibly being TRBD2 (5 bases). The CDR3 consists of 16 residues. Germline V CDR1 and CDR2: SGHNT, YENEEA. The germline V and J ends were trimmed by 1 base and 2 bases, with 12 bases remaining between them. The CDR3 region has the DNA TGTGCCAGCAGCTTAGGCACGGGAAGCACCTACAATGAGCAGTTCTTC. It codes for CASSLGTGSTYNEQFF.

V usage is TRBV13 and J usage is TRBJ1-1; D is undetermined. Germline CDR1 PRHDT, CDR2 FYEKMQ (reference sequence). V lost 4 bases and J 2 bases, leaving 14 bases between the germline ends. The CDR3 consists of 15 residues. CDR3: CASSSIVTSNTEAFF. For the CDR3, the DNA is TGTGCCAGCAGCTCGATAGTAACTAGTAACACTGAAGCTTTCTTT.

The rearrangement uses TRBV20-1 and TRBJ2-5; 11 bases line up with TRBD2. Germline V gene lookup returns CDR1 DFQATT and CDR2 SNEGSKA (reference sequence). This CDR3 spans 13 amino acids. The V and J ends lost 4 bases and 5 bases, in that order; junction bases with no gene match: 3. The chain's CDR3 is CSAKLAGVETQYF. The CDR3 region has the DNA TGCAGTGCTAAACTAGCGGGAGTGGAGACCCAGTACTTC.

This clonotype has a handful of counts. The gene calls are TRBV6-1 and TRBJ2-2; D is unresolved. V shed 6 bases and J shed 7 bases, with 18 bases lying between them. CDR1 is MNHNS, CDR2 SASEGT, per germline. The CDR3 runs to 15 residues. The CDR3 spells CASSPQRIRIGELFF. Here the CDR3 DNA reads TGTGCCAGCAGCCCACAAAGGATTCGAATCGGGGAGCTGTTTTTT.

There are many counts of this clonotype. This chain uses TRBV27 with TRBJ2-5; TRBD1 agrees at 7 bases. CDR3 size: 14 residues. Germline V gives CDR1 MNHEY, CDR2 SMNVEV (reference sequence). J gave up 4 bases and V 2 bases, and 4 bases lay outside the gene matches. CDR3 sequence: CASSLQGDGETQYF. CDR3 coding DNA: TGTGCCAGCAGTTTACAGGGGGACGGAGAGACCCAGTACTTC.

This clonotype was seen only a few times. V gene TRBV5-1 combines with J gene TRBJ1-5; 10 bases fit TRBD1. Germline trimming cut 0 bases from V and 4 bases from J; bases unmatched to any gene: 7. CDR1 and CDR2 from the germline V gene are SGHRS and YFSETQ. The CDR3 runs 17 residues. Written as DNA, the CDR3 is TGCGCCAGCAGCTTGGACCCCCCGGGACAGGGGAATCAGCCCCAGCATTTT. This translates into CASSLDPPGQGNQPQHF.

The chain links TRBV5-1 to TRBJ2-7; 9 bases agree with TRBD1. V lost 3 bases, J lost 6 bases, and 7 bases stayed unmatched. This CDR3 has 14 amino acids. The germline V gene has CDR1 SGHRS and CDR2 YFSETQ. CDR3 in DNA: TGCGCCAGCAGCTACCAGAACAGGGGGCGCGAGCAGTACTTC. Protein: CASSYQNRGREQYF.

This clonotype was picked up many times. This sequence joins TRBV19 and TRBJ2-1, with TRBD1 matching 7 bases. The CDR3 is made up of 15 amino acids. The J segment lost 5 bases and the V segment lost 5 bases, leaving 9 bases of the junction unmatched. CDR1 LNHDA and CDR2 SQIVND come from the germline V gene (reference sequence). The DNA of the CDR3 is TGTGCCAGTAGTGATCCGGGACAGCCCAACAATGAGCAGTTCTTC. Protein sequence: CASSDPGQPNNEQFF.

This clonotype was recorded at least ten times. The chain uses TRBV11-1 and TRBJ2-3; 7 bases fit TRBD1. Germline V lookup: CDR1 SGHAT, CDR2 FQDESV (reference sequence). J was trimmed by 1 base and V by 4 bases; bases with no gene match: 2. CDR3 length equals 14 residues. CDR3 loop: CASSYGQGTDTQYF. In nucleotides, the CDR3 is TGTGCCAGCAGCTACGGACAGGGCACAGATACGCAGTATTTT.

This clonotype was recorded at least ten times. The chain recombines TRBV9 with TRBJ2-5, with D possibly being TRBD1 or TRBD2 (5 bases each). The CDR3 contains 15 residues. V was pared by 5 bases and J by 2 bases, with 16 bases between. Germline-derived CDR1 and CDR2 are SGDLS and YYNGEE. As DNA, the CDR3 is TGTGCCAGCAGTTCTGGGGGTTCAACGCAAGAGACCCAGTACTTC. Residues: CASSSGGSTQETQYF.

In this sample, this clonotype turned up many times. The genes are TRBV27 and TRBJ1-4; perhaps TRBD1 as D (5 bases). The CDR3 covers 16 residues. The V end was cut by 4 bases, the J end by 5 bases, with 17 bases between. Germline V gene lookup returns CDR1 MNHEY and CDR2 SMNVEV (reference sequence). The DNA of the CDR3 is TGTGCCAGCAGTTCCGACCGGGCAGGGCTAAATGAAAAACTGTTTTTT. This encodes CASSSDRAGLNEKLFF. Complete variable domain (other parts from reference TRBV27 and TRBJ1-4): EAQVTQNPRYLITVTGKKLTVTCSQNMNHEYMSWYRQDPGLGLRQIYYSMNVEVTDKGDVPEGYKVSRKEKRNFPLILESPSPNQTSLYFCASSSDRAGLNEKLFFGSGTQLSVL.

This clonotype was seen at least ten times. The chain links TRBV30 to TRBJ2-1; no reliable D call. CDR1 and CDR2 (germline): GTSNPN, SVGIG (reference sequence). This CDR3 is built from 13 residues. V lost 3 bases, J lost 8 bases, and 14 bases lay in between. CDR3 region: CAWSPPPVDEQFF. CDR3 sequence (DNA): TGTGCCTGGAGCCCACCCCCGGTAGATGAGCAGTTCTTC.

This clonotype has more than one count but fewer than ten. The chain recombines TRBV5-1 with TRBJ2-6; 8 bases are a match to TRBD1. The CDR3 is 17 residues long. The trim removed 5 bases at V and 0 bases at J, leaving 7 bases unmatched. Per germline, CDR1 SGHRS and CDR2 YFSETQ. The CDR3 sequence is CASRPGTGPSGANVLTF. For the CDR3, the DNA is TGCGCCAGCAGACCCGGGACAGGACCCTCTGGGGCCAACGTCCTGACTTTC. The entire variable domain, with the rest obtained from reference TRBV5-1 and TRBJ2-6, is as follows: KAGVTQTPRYLIKTRGQQVTLSCSPISGHRSVSWYQQTPGQGLQFLFEYFSETQRNKGNFPGRFSGRQFSNSRSEMNVSTLELGDSALYLCASRPGTGPSGANVLTFGAGSRLTVL.

This clonotype has at least ten counts. V usage is TRBV12-3 or TRBV12-4 and J usage is TRBJ2-2; 12 bases are shared with TRBD1. V shed 6 bases, J shed 5 bases, and the junction held 4 bases outside the gene matches. This CDR3 has 15 residues. The CDR3 sequence is CASRGQGAGTGELFF. The CDR3 region has the DNA TGTGCCAGCAGGGGACAGGGGGCTGGTACCGGGGAGCTGTTTTTT.

This clonotype was counted many times. CDR3 bases: TGTGCCAGCAGTGTCCTAGCGGGAGGAGTCGGGGAGCTGTTTTTT. Residues: CASSVLAGGVGELFF. The chain uses TRBV2 and TRBJ2-2, with TRBD2 identical over 11 bases. CDR1 is SNHLY, CDR2 FYNNEI, per germline. J gave up 7 bases and V 4 bases, and 5 bases lay outside the gene matches. The CDR3 runs 15 residues.

CDR3: CSALVVPGANVLTF. The CDR3 DNA reads TGCAGTGCTTTGGTGGTCCCCGGGGCCAACGTCCTGACTTTC. The rearrangement uses TRBV20-1 and TRBJ2-6; D gene ambiguous. Deletions cut 5 bases from V and 4 bases from J, with 12 bases between. The germline gives CDR1 DFQATT, CDR2 SNEGSKA (reference sequence). There are 14 residues in the CDR3.

This clonotype was seen at least ten times. The rearrangement joins TRBV2 to TRBJ2-6; D remains unclear. Deletions cut 4 bases from V and 0 bases from J, with 4 bases between. Germline assignment: CDR1 SNHLY and CDR2 FYNNEI. CDR3 length: 14 residues. CDR3 DNA sequence: TGTGCCAGCAGTGGACTCTCTGGGGCCAACGTCCTGACTTTC. As protein: CASSGLSGANVLTF.

This clonotype showed up many times. V is TRBV19 and J is TRBJ2-5, with 8 bases identical to TRBD2. The J segment lost 2 bases and the V segment lost 4 bases, leaving 9 bases of the junction unmatched. CDR3 length: 16 amino acids. Germline CDR1 reads LNHDA; CDR2 reads SQIVND (reference sequence). DNA for the CDR3: TGTGCCAGTAGTAACCTTGGACTAGCTGGGCAAGAGACCCAGTACTTC. Amino acids: CASSNLGLAGQETQYF.